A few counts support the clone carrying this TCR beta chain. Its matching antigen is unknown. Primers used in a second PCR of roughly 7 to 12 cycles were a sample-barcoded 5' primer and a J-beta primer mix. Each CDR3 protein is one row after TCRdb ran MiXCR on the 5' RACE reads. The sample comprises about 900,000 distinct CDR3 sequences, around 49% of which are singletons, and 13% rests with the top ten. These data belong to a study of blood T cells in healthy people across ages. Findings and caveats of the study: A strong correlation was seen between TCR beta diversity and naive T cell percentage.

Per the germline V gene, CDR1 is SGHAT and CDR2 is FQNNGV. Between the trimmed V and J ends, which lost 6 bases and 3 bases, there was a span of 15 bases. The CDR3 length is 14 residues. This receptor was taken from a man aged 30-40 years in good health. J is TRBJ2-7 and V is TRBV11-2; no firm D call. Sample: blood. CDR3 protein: CASRPQDRLYEQYF. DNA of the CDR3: TGTGCCAGCAGACCCCAGGACCGTCTCTACGAGCAGTACTTC.